This section outlines one T cell receptor (beta chain) sequence together with its context. For the second PCR, which ran for about 6 to 11 cycles, a sample-barcoded 5' primer and a J-beta primer mix were used. TCRdb re-called the 5' RACE reads through MiXCR, storing one row per CDR3 protein. The sample contains about 580,000 distinct CDR3 sequences, around 48% of which appear only once. The data belong to a study of blood T cells in healthy people across ages. The CDR3 length is 14 residues. V was pared by 2 bases and J by 6 bases, with 11 bases between. From germline, CDR1 is SGHDT and CDR2 YYEEEE. This chain links TRBV5-6 with TRBJ2-2; D gene unclear. This receptor was taken from an elderly man in good health. Sequenced input: blood. The CDR3 coding sequence is TGTGCCAGCAGCTTCATTCCCGAAGCCGGGGAGCTGTTTTTT. Translated, it gives CASSFIPEAGELFF.